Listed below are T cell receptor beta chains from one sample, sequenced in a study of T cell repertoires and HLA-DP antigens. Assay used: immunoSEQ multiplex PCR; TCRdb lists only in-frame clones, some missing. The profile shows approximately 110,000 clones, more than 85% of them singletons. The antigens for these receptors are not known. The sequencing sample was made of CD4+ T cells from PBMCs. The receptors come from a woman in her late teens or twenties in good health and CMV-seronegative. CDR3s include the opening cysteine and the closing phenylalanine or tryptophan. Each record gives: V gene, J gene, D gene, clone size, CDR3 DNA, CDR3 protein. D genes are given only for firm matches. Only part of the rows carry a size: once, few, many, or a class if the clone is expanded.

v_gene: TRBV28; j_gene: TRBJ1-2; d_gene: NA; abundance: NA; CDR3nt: TGTGCCAGCTCCGAGGGGGACTATGGCTACACCTTC; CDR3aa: CASSEGDYGYTF
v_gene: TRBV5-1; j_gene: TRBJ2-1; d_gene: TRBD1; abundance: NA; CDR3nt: TGCGCCAGCAGCTTGGCAGGACAGGGGTTCTATGAGCAGTTCTTC; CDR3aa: CASSLAGQGFYEQFF
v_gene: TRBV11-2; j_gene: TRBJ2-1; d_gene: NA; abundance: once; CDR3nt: TGTGCCAGCAGCTTAACCCCGCGGGACTCCTACAATGAGCAGTTCTTC; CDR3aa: CASSLTPRDSYNEQFF
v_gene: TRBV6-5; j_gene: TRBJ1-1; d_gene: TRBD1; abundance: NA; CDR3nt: TGTGCCAGCTGGAGACAGGGGGTTCGTACTGAAGCTTTCTTT; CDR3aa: CASWRQGVRTEAFF
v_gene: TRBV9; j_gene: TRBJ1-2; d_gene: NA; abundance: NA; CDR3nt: TGTGCCAGCAGCGTAGCGCCTAGGCAGGACTATGGCTACACCTTC; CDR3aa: CASSVAPRQDYGYTF
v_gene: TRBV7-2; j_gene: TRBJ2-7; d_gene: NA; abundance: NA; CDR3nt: TGTGCCAGCAGCTCCAGTCCAGGGGACGAGCAGTACTTC; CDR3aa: CASSSSPGDEQYF
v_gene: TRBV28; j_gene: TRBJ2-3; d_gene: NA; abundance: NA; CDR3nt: TGTGCCAGCAGTTTGCCCGGACGGAGCACAGATACGCAGTATTTT; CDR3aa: CASSLPGRSTDTQYF
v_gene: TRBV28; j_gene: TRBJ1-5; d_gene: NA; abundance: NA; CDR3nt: TGTGCCAGCAGTTTAAAGTTTAATAGCAATCAGCCCCAGCATTTT; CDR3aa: CASSLKFNSNQPQHF
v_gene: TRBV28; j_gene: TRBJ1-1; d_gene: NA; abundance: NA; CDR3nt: TGTGCCAGCAGTTTACTCTGGGCGGAGAACACTGAAGCTTTCTTT; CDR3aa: CASSLLWAENTEAFF
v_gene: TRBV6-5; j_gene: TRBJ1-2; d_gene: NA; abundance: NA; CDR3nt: TGTGCCAGCAGTTACTCCCGGGACCTACGGGGGAATGGCTACACCTTC; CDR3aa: CASSYSRDLRGNGYTF
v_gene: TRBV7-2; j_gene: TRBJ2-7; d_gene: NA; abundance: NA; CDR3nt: TGTGCCAGCAGCAGATATGGAGCGGGTGCCAATCTGGGGCAGTACTTC; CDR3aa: CASSRYGAGANLGQYF
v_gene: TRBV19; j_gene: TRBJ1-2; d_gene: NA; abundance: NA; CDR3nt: TGTGCCAGTAGTATAACAGGGAACTATGGCTACACCTTC; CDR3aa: CASSITGNYGYTF
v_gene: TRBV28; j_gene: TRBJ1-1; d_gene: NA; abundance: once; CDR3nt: TGTGCCAGCAGCCCCCGGGACTACGAAGCTTTCTTT; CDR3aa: CASSPRDYEAFF
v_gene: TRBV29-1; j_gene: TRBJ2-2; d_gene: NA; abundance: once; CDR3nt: TGCAGCGTTGCACCGGGCAACACCGGGGAGCTGTTTTTT; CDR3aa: CSVAPGNTGELFF
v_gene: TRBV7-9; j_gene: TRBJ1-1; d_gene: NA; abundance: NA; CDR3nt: TGTGCCAGCAGCCCCTATAGAACGGGTTCCGGCACTGAAGCTTTCTTT; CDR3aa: CASSPYRTGSGTEAFF
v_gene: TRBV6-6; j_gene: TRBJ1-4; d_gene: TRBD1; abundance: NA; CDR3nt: TGTGCCAGCAGATTACAGGGGGATAATGAAAAACTGTTTTTT; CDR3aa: CASRLQGDNEKLFF